A selection of T cell receptor beta chains follows, all from one sample in a study of T cells after somatic rescue of genetic block. Some clones are missing from TCRdb's copy, which holds only in-frame ones; the method was immunoSEQ multiplex PCR. The profile shows about 120,000 clones, about 89% of them singletons. Material: peripheral blood mononuclear cells (PBMCs). Receptors were obtained from a woman aged 18 to 35. CDR3s include the opening cysteine and the closing phenylalanine or tryptophan. The D gene is left open where the match is weak. Size is stated for part of the rows, as once, few or many counts, or as a class when the clone is expanded.

D gene,V gene,J gene,clone size,CDR3 protein,CDR3 DNA
.,TRBV11-2,TRBJ1-1,.,CASSLPGPTNTEAFF,TGTGCCAGCAGCTTGCCCGGACCGACGAACACTGAAGCTTTCTTT
.,TRBV30,TRBJ2-3,.,CAWSVFSGSRDTQYF,TGTGCCTGGAGTGTATTTAGCGGTAGTAGAGATACGCAGTATTTT
.,TRBV11-2,TRBJ1-1,.,CASSLRGTVNTEAFF,TGTGCCAGCAGCTTAAGGGGGACGGTGAACACTGAAGCTTTCTTT
.,TRBV19,TRBJ2-2,.,CASSIWAQGSGELFF,TGTGCCAGTAGTATATGGGCCCAGGGATCGGGGGAGCTGTTTTTT
.,TRBV30,TRBJ2-1,.,CAWTPTGGQLYNEQFF,TGTGCCTGGACCCCGACGGGGGGACAGCTCTACAATGAGCAGTTCTTC
.,TRBV5-5,TRBJ1-5,.,CASSPGAGVGNQPQHF,TGTGCCAGCAGCCCCGGAGCGGGGGTCGGCAATCAGCCCCAGCATTTT
.,TRBV27,TRBJ1-2,.,CASSETRGTTYGYTF,TGTGCCAGCAGTGAGACCAGAGGGACAACCTATGGCTACACCTTC
.,TRBV28,TRBJ1-2,once,CASRAGTGITYTF,TGTGCCAGCAGGGCCGGGACGGGAATCACCTACACCTTC
.,TRBV30,TRBJ2-7,.,CARGVGYEQYF,TGTGCCAGGGGAGTAGGCTACGAGCAGTACTTC
.,TRBV29-1,TRBJ1-6,.,CSVEDRGGRWSLHF,TGCAGCGTTGAAGATCGGGGAGGAAGATGGTCCCTCCACTTT
.,TRBV18,TRBJ1-1,.,CASSLAGDSLQHTEAFF,TGTGCCAGCTCCCTTGCTGGCGACAGCCTACAACACACTGAAGCTTTCTTT
.,TRBV9,TRBJ1-2,.,CASSAAFGQLSYGYTF,TGTGCCAGCAGCGCTGCATTCGGACAGCTATCTTATGGCTACACCTTC
.,TRBV9,TRBJ2-1,once,CASSQDGRQYYNEQFF,TGTGCCAGCAGCCAGGACGGACGCCAATACTACAATGAGCAGTTCTTC
.,TRBV7-9,TRBJ1-6,.,CASSRALVDSPLHF,TGTGCCAGCAGCCGGGCGTTGGTGGATTCACCCCTCCACTTT
.,TRBV10-3,TRBJ1-5,few,CAISEQGDSNQPQHF,TGTGCCATCAGTGAGCAGGGAGATAGCAATCAGCCCCAGCATTTT
.,TRBV12-2,TRBJ1-5,.,CASRFGSHNQPQHF,TGTGCAAGTCGCTTTGGTTCACACAATCAGCCCCAGCATTTT
TRBD2,TRBV7-8,TRBJ2-3,.,CASSLSGGGDTQYF,TGTGCCAGCAGCCTTAGCGGGGGTGGAGATACGCAGTATTTT
.,TRBV4-3,TRBJ2-7,.,CASSQDRTFTYEQYF,TGCGCCAGCAGCCAAGATCGAACATTTACCTACGAGCAGTACTTC
.,TRBV4-1,TRBJ1-1,.,CASSQVGTEGDAFF,TGCGCCAGCAGCCAAGTAGGGACGGAGGGCGACGCTTTCTTT
.,TRBV27,TRBJ2-7,.,CASSSVGGGYEQYF,TGTGCCAGCAGTTCAGTGGGGGGCGGGTACGAGCAGTACTTC
.,TRBV6-1,TRBJ1-5,once,CASSESVHQPQHF,TGTGCCAGCAGTGAATCGGTTCATCAGCCCCAGCATTTT
.,TRBV6-5,TRBJ2-7,.,CASSTSGSSLEQYF,TGTGCCAGCAGTACCTCCGGGTCATCTCTCGAGCAGTACTTC
.,TRBV7-3,TRBJ2-5,.,CASSRVRGETQYF,TGTGCCAGCAGCAGGGTCAGGGGCGAGACCCAGTACTTC
TRBD1,TRBV19,TRBJ2-7,.,CASSIGGTGIYEQYF,TGTGCCAGTAGTATAGGAGGGACAGGGATCTACGAGCAGTACTTC
.,TRBV30,TRBJ1-2,.,CAWTTDWDYGYTF,TGTGCCTGGACTACCGACTGGGACTATGGCTACACCTTC
.,TRBV7-2,TRBJ2-5,.,CASSSGAGMGETQYF,TGTGCCAGCAGTAGTGGGGCGGGGATGGGAGAGACCCAGTACTTC
.,TRBV6-1,TRBJ2-3,once,CASSGRTANTDTQYF,TGTGCCAGCAGTGGACGGACAGCTAACACAGATACGCAGTATTTT
.,TRBV30,TRBJ1-5,.,CAWSGGVSSNQPQHF,TGTGCCTGGAGTGGAGGGGTGTCTAGCAATCAGCCCCAGCATTTT
.,TRBV7-2,TRBJ2-2,.,CASSLNGRAAGELFF,TGTGCCAGCAGCCTCAACGGAAGGGCCGCCGGGGAGCTGTTTTTT
.,TRBV29-1,TRBJ1-2,.,CSVEEKRAANYGYTF,TGCAGCGTTGAAGAAAAGAGGGCCGCTAACTATGGCTACACCTTC
.,TRBV9,TRBJ2-1,.,CASSFRPVGYNEQFF,TGTGCCAGCAGCTTCAGACCCGTAGGCTACAATGAGCAGTTCTTC
TRBD2,TRBV11-3,TRBJ2-1,.,CASRSPAGVEQFF,TGTGCCAGCAGGTCCCCGGCGGGGGTTGAGCAGTTCTTC
.,TRBV30,TRBJ2-7,.,CAWSVTPGGEQYF,TGTGCCTGGAGTGTAACCCCAGGCGGAGAGCAGTACTTC
TRBD1,TRBV5-1,TRBJ2-3,.,CASSSPGQGNPDTQYF,TGCGCCAGCAGCTCCCCGGGACAGGGAAACCCAGATACGCAGTATTTT
TRBD1,TRBV19,TRBJ1-1,.,CASSSRRRTGLSTEAFF,TGTGCCAGTAGTTCCCGCCGACGGACAGGGCTTAGTACTGAAGCTTTCTTT
.,TRBV11-3,TRBJ1-1,.,CASSLGENTEAFF,TGTGCCAGCAGCTTAGGAGAGAACACTGAAGCTTTCTTT
.,TRBV7-9,TRBJ2-5,few,CASSLQAYQETQYF,TGTGCCAGCAGCTTACAGGCCTACCAAGAGACCCAGTACTTC
.,TRBV5-1,TRBJ1-1,.,CASSLASLSLSGTEAFF,TGCGCCAGCAGCTTGGCCTCCCTATCACTTTCGGGGACTGAAGCTTTCTTT
TRBD2,TRBV5-1,TRBJ2-3,.,CASSLGPSGGAVDTQYF,TGCGCCAGCAGCTTGGGCCCTAGCGGGGGGGCCGTGGATACGCAGTATTTT
TRBD1,TRBV6-5,TRBJ2-2,.,CASSYWGRGRTGELFF,TGTGCCAGCAGTTACTGGGGCAGGGGGCGCACCGGGGAGCTGTTTTTT
TRBD1,TRBV30,TRBJ1-1,.,CAWTPPTGKAEAFF,TGTGCCTGGACCCCCCCGACAGGGAAGGCTGAAGCTTTCTTT
TRBD1,TRBV9,TRBJ1-4,.,CASSVDRGRANEKLFF,TGTGCCAGCAGCGTAGACAGGGGAAGGGCTAACGAAAAACTGTTTTTT
.,TRBV2,TRBJ2-2,.,CASSERLGTGELFF,TGTGCCAGCAGCGAACGGTTGGGCACCGGGGAGCTGTTTTTT
.,TRBV18,TRBJ1-1,.,CASSPDMGLNTEAFF,TGTGCCAGCTCACCGGATATGGGCCTGAACACTGAAGCTTTCTTT
TRBD1,TRBV5-1,TRBJ2-5,.,CASSWGTGQETQYF,TGCGCCAGCAGCTGGGGGACAGGCCAAGAGACCCAGTACTTC
.,TRBV11-3,TRBJ2-5,.,CASSSASAETQYF,TGTGCCAGCAGCTCAGCTAGCGCGGAGACCCAGTACTTC
.,TRBV6-5,TRBJ1-1,.,CASSYSRGGNTEAFF,TGTGCCAGCAGTTACTCAAGGGGAGGGAACACTGAAGCTTTCTTT
.,TRBV30,TRBJ2-5,.,CAWSTRRGIGETQYF,TGTGCCTGGAGCACCCGACGGGGGATTGGAGAGACCCAGTACTTC